Presented here are 26 T cell receptor beta chains from one specimen sequenced in a study of vaccination effects on CD4 cells after COVID-19. Antigens for these TCRs are unknown. Viral peptide pools were used in the ViraFEST assay to expand antigen-specific CD4+ T cells, and sequencing came afterward. A 10-day culture period preceded the isolation of CD4+ T cells. The vaccine recipients had no prior SARS-CoV-2 infection, with negative nucleocapsid antibodies. Clones were read by immunoSEQ multiplex PCR, and TCRdb kept only the in-frame ones, dropping some. The table records some 68,000 clones, 80% of them present only once. The specimen comprised CD4+ T cells from PBMCs cultured with SARS-CoV-2 spike peptides, sampled before COVID-19 vaccination. These receptor sequences come from a human donor who received a COVID-19 vaccine.

The chain employs TRBV5-1 and TRBJ2-2; 8 positions agree with TRBD1. The V gene's germline CDR1 is SGHRS and CDR2 YFSETQ. With 4 bases clipped from V and 1 base from J, the junction kept 3 bases outside the gene matches. CDR3 length: 15 amino acids. The CDR3 region is CASSLGQGNTGELFF. The CDR3 nucleotides read TGCGCCAGCAGCCTAGGACAGGGGAACACCGGGGAGCTGTTTTTT.

J is TRBJ1-2 and V is TRBV5-1; possible D gene TRBD1, 5 bases. The CDR3 has 13 residues. Trimming took off 4 bases at V and 6 bases at J, with 13 bases between the two ends. CDR1 is SGHRS and CDR2 is YFSETQ in the germline V gene. The CDR3 DNA is TGCGCCAGCAGCGAAATGGGGGGAAATGGCTACACCTTC. This encodes CASSEMGGNGYTF.

This clone was observed a few times. The chain recombines TRBV20-1 with TRBJ1-1; D gene ambiguous. CDR3 length: 11 residues. The V gene lost 3 bases and the J gene lost 2 bases, with 4 bases spanning the gap. Germline V CDR1 and CDR2: DFQATT, SNEGSKA (reference sequence). In DNA, the CDR3 is TGCAGTGCTAGTCACAACACTGAAGCTTTCTTT. This gives the protein CSASHNTEAFF.

This clone was recorded only once. The chain couples TRBV5-4 to TRBJ1-1, with D perhaps matching TRBD1 (6 bases). V lost 0 bases to trimming and J lost 5 bases, with 11 bases between them. Germline V gene data show CDR1 as SGHNT and CDR2 as YYREEE (reference sequence). This CDR3 contains 14 residues. The CDR3 DNA sequence: TGTGCCAGCAGCTTGGCTCGAGGGGGAACTGAAGCTTTCTTT. Translating gives CASSLARGGTEAFF.

This chain joins TRBV19 and TRBJ1-4, with D perhaps matching TRBD1 (6 bases). Germline CDR1 LNHDA, CDR2 SQIVND (reference sequence). Trimming took off 5 bases at V and 3 bases at J, with 16 bases between the two ends. This CDR3 spans 16 amino acids. CDR3 sequence: CASSFTTGMANEKLFF. DNA of the CDR3: TGTGCCAGTAGTTTCACTACAGGGATGGCTAATGAAAAACTGTTTTTT.

The chain joins TRBV5-4 to TRBJ1-6; D is undetermined. The ends were cut back, 0 bases at V and 9 bases at J, with 13 bases in the middle. Germline V lookup: CDR1 SGHNT, CDR2 YYREEE (reference sequence). The CDR3 length is 15 residues. CDR3 region: CASSLESGGSSPLHF. The DNA for the CDR3 is TGTGCCAGCAGCTTGGAGTCAGGAGGTAGTTCACCCCTCCACTTT.

This clone was picked up one time. The chain carries TRBV18 and TRBJ1-4, with TRBD1 matching over 7 bases. The CDR3 covers 17 residues. CDR1 and CDR2 from the germline V gene are KGHSH and LQKENI. V shed 3 bases, J shed 5 bases, and the junction held 12 bases outside the gene matches. In DNA form, the CDR3 reads TGTGCCAGCTCACCGCCCCGCGGACAGGAGGAAAATGAAAAACTGTTTTTT. Translating gives CASSPPRGQEENEKLFF.

The J gene is TRBJ1-1, the V gene TRBV18; perhaps TRBD1 as D (5 bases). The CDR3 has 16 residues. With 4 bases removed from V and 4 bases from J, the gap between germline ends came to 19 bases. CDR1 and CDR2 (germline): KGHSH, LQKENI. In DNA, the CDR3 is TGTGCCAGCTCACTACTGGAACAGGTGATGATCACTGAAGCTTTCTTT. This gives the protein CASSLLEQVMITEAFF.

CDR3: CASSPGTRGLFLVYEQYV. In DNA form, the CDR3 reads TGTGCCAGCAGCCCCGGGACGAGGGGGCTTTTTTTGGTTTACGAGCAGTACGTC. The rearrangement links TRBV11-2 to TRBJ2-7; 7 bases fit TRBD1. This CDR3 has 18 amino acids. Germline assignment: CDR1 SGHAT and CDR2 FQNNGV. Trimming at V came to 5 bases and at J to 4 bases, leaving 20 bases not matched to a gene.

CDR3 protein: CASSPRPGQVAGELFF. DNA of the CDR3: TGTGCCAGCAGCCCGCGCCCGGGACAGGTGGCCGGGGAGCTGTTTTTT. The chain has TRBV9 and TRBJ2-2, with 8 bases aligning to TRBD1. This CDR3 has 16 residues. Per germline, CDR1 SGDLS and CDR2 YYNGEE. Trimming at V came to 4 bases and at J to 6 bases, leaving 11 bases not matched to a gene.

The rearrangement joins TRBV6-5 to TRBJ2-5; TRBD2 matches 7 bases. Germline CDR1 is MNHEY and CDR2 is SVGAGI. The CDR3 is made up of 14 amino acids. The J segment lost 3 bases and the V segment lost 0 bases, leaving 1 base of the junction unmatched. CDR3 sequence reads: CASSYSGREETQYF. In DNA, the CDR3 is TGTGCCAGCAGTTACTCGGGGAGGGAAGAGACCCAGTACTTC.

The chain has TRBV18 and TRBJ2-7; the D gene is possibly TRBD2 (6 bases). V lost 1 base and J 1 base, leaving 11 bases between the germline ends. This CDR3 contains 15 residues. In germline, CDR1 is KGHSH, CDR2 LQKENI. The CDR3 sequence: CASSPLGGPSYEQYV. CDR3 nucleotides: TGTGCCAGCTCACCACTGGGAGGCCCTTCCTACGAGCAGTACGTC.

V gene TRBV11-2 combines with J gene TRBJ2-7; perhaps TRBD2 as D (6 bases). This CDR3 has 14 amino acids. With 3 bases removed from V and 7 bases from J, the gap between germline ends came to 16 bases. Germline V gene sequence: CDR1 SGHAT, CDR2 FQNNGV. The CDR3 region has the DNA TGTGCCAGCAGCTTTCTTAGGGGACTCTCAGAGCAGTACGTC. It encodes CASSFLRGLSEQYV.

The gene calls are TRBV2 and TRBJ2-3; the match to TRBD2 covers 13 bases. Per germline, CDR1 SNHLY and CDR2 FYNNEI. This CDR3 spans 16 amino acids. Trimming cost V 7 bases and J 1 base; bases outside gene matches: 5. CDR3 sequence (DNA): TGTGCCAGCAAACTAGCGGGGGGGATCGGCACAGATACGCAGTATTTT. It translates to CASKLAGGIGTDTQYF.

The gene calls are TRBV18 and TRBJ1-1, with TRBD1 identical over 7 bases. Trimming cost V 5 bases and J 1 base; bases outside gene matches: 4. The length of the CDR3 is 14 residues. Germline V lookup: CDR1 KGHSH, CDR2 LQKENI. Here the CDR3 DNA reads TGTGCCAGCTCATCACAGGGGCGGAACACTGAAGCTTTCTTT. Encoded protein: CASSSQGRNTEAFF.

The rearrangement joins TRBV25-1 to TRBJ2-5; no definite D call. CDR1 and CDR2 from the germline V gene are MGHDK and SYGVNS. The CDR3 extends over 13 amino acids. V gave up 5 bases and J gave up 1 base, with 8 bases separating them. The CDR3 coding sequence is TGTGCCAGCAGTTCAATCCCCCAAGAGACCCAGTACTTC. Its protein is CASSSIPQETQYF.

V gene TRBV19 combines with J gene TRBJ2-2; 7 nucleotides match TRBD2. This CDR3 has 12 residues. Trimming cost V 10 bases and J 4 bases; bases outside gene matches: 3. Per germline, CDR1 LNHDA and CDR2 SQIVND (reference sequence). In nucleotides, the CDR3 is TGTGCCATCGCTAGCGGCACCGGGGAGCTGTTTTTT. It is translated as CAIASGTGELFF.

The chain couples TRBV25-1 to TRBJ1-2, with 9 bases identical to TRBD1. V lost 3 bases to trimming and J lost 4 bases; unmatched junction nucleotides: 9. In germline, CDR1 is MGHDK, CDR2 SYGVNS. The CDR3 loop spans 16 amino acids. Here the CDR3 reads CASSDPKTGGVYGYTF. In nucleotides, the CDR3 is TGTGCCAGCAGTGACCCAAAGACAGGGGGGGTCTATGGCTACACCTTC.

This clone was seen a single time. This chain links TRBV6-6 with TRBJ2-1; D is perhaps TRBD2 (5 bases). Germline loops: CDR1 MNHNY, CDR2 SVGAGI (reference sequence). The CDR3 has 14 amino acids. V was cut by 7 bases and J by 5 bases, with 15 bases left in between. CDR3 nucleotide sequence: TGTGCCAGCACCAACGGGCGTAGCGACAATGAGCAGTTCTTC. It translates to CASTNGRSDNEQFF.

The J gene is TRBJ2-3, the V gene TRBV29-1; D perhaps matches TRBD1 (6 bases). Trimming removed 5 bases at V and 6 bases at J, with 15 bases between. The CDR3 is 13 amino acids. The V gene's germline CDR1 is SQVTM and CDR2 ANQGSEA. CDR3 in DNA: TGCAGCGTTCGCAGGGGCTCAGCCGATACGCAGTATTTT. Translated, it gives CSVRRGSADTQYF.

CDR3 region: CASSIRAGAFNEQFF. The DNA of the CDR3 is TGTGCCAGTAGTATTCGGGCAGGGGCCTTCAATGAGCAGTTCTTC. The gene calls are TRBV19 and TRBJ2-1; possibly TRBD1 for D (6 bases). In germline, CDR1 is LNHDA, CDR2 SQIVND (reference sequence). The CDR3 sequence is 15 residues long. V lost 3 bases and J lost 6, with 15 bases in between.

The chain uses TRBV3-1 (or the pseudogene TRBV3-2) and TRBJ2-7, with 9 bases identical to TRBD2. Per germline, CDR1 LGHDT and CDR2 YNNKEL (reference sequence). Unmatched junction bases numbered 1, after V lost 0 bases and J lost 7 bases. The CDR3 length is 13 residues. CDR3 protein: CASSQDLAGEQYV. CDR3 DNA: TGTGCCAGCAGCCAAGATCTAGCGGGAGAGCAGTACGTC.

The chain employs TRBV5-8 and TRBJ2-1; TRBD2 is a possible D gene (6 bases). From germline, CDR1 is SGHTS and CDR2 YDEGEE. The germline V and J ends were trimmed by 0 bases and 4 bases, with 11 bases remaining between them. This CDR3 has 15 residues. The CDR3 sequence: CASSLGDSHYNEQFF. CDR3 sequence (DNA): TGTGCCAGCAGCTTGGGGGACTCCCATTACAATGAGCAGTTCTTC.

The chain is built from TRBV7-2 and TRBJ2-1; weak D call: TRBD2 (6 bases). Germline loops: CDR1 SGHTA, CDR2 FQGNSA. V gave up 0 bases and J gave up 7 bases, with 7 bases separating them. The CDR3 covers 13 residues. CDR3 region: CASSLARGNEQFF. For the CDR3, the DNA is TGTGCCAGCAGCTTAGCTCGGGGGAATGAGCAGTTCTTC.

This clone has only one observation. The chain uses TRBV4-3 and TRBJ2-1; perhaps TRBD1 as D (5 bases). The germline gives CDR1 LGHNA, CDR2 YSLEER. V lost 3 bases to trimming and J lost 8 bases, with 14 bases between them. CDR3 length: 14 amino acids. CDR3 in DNA: TGCGCCAGCAGCCAGACGCATAGGGGCGATGAGCAGTTCTTC. It codes for CASSQTHRGDEQFF.

This clone was picked up a small number of times. The chain couples TRBV6-1 to TRBJ1-2; D is unclear. V lost 2 bases and J 4 bases, leaving 11 bases between the germline ends. This CDR3 has 14 amino acids. In germline, CDR1 is MNHNS, CDR2 SASEGT. The CDR3 is CASSESLGSYGYTF. The CDR3 nucleotides read TGTGCCAGCAGTGAATCTTTGGGGAGCTATGGCTACACCTTC.